The source of this TCR beta chain is a study of beta chain features in type 1 diabetes. One heparinised draw of blood, averaging roughly 120 mL, came from each donor. Comment on this clone: As yet, its antigen is unknown.

Findings and caveats of the study: Sequencing of cDNA might inflate the share of cells that strongly express TCR. PCR might preferentially amplify shorter templates, equally in patients and controls. Lower insertion and higher deletion counts appeared at VDJ junctions in type 1 diabetes patients. Shorter TCRB CDR3s, moderately but significantly so, were found in Type 1 diabetes patients in all four CD4+ subsets.

Expressed TCRB transcripts were sequenced because the isolated RNA had all been reverse transcribed beforehand. Profiled with immunoSEQ multiplex PCR; TCRdb holds only in-frame clones, not every one. The repertoire holds roughly 400,000 clones, with around a tenth as singletons. Per germline, CDR1 MNHEY and CDR2 SVGAGI. V lost 2 bases and J 3 bases, leaving 7 bases between the germline ends. There are 14 residues in the CDR3. The V gene is TRBV6-5, the J gene TRBJ1-4; D unresolved. The source material was central memory CD4+ T cells from blood. The source is a man between 25 and 39 years old with type 1 diabetes. CDR3 in DNA: TGTGCCAGCAGTTACAGTGGGCCTAATGAAAAACTGTTTTTT. This gives the protein CASSYSGPNEKLFF.